Listed here are 28 T cell receptor beta chains from one sample, sequenced in a study of cytomegalovirus exposure and HLA in healthy donors. PCR was performed using 60 Vbeta and 13 Jbeta primers. Produced via immunoSEQ multiplex PCR; TCRdb's table is partial and in-frame only. The sample includes about 200,000 clones, roughly 77% seen only once; the top ten take about 3.4%. The sequenced material came from PBMCs. These receptors came from a man in his forties in good health and CMV-seropositive.

V is TRBV29-1 and J is TRBJ1-2, with a weak D call TRBD1 (5 bases). Germline lookup yields CDR1 SQVTM and CDR2 ANQGSEA. The CDR3 sequence is 14 residues long. Trimming pared 8 bases from V and 2 bases from J, leaving 18 bases between. CDR3 sequence (DNA): TGCAGCACCCGAGACAGTGGTGTAAACTATGGCTACACCTTC. Translated: CSTRDSGVNYGYTF.

The chain has TRBV7-8 and TRBJ2-1; 8 positions match TRBD2. The CDR3 runs 16 residues. The ends lost 2 bases at V and 5 bases at J; junction bases unmatched: 8. CDR1 and CDR2 (germline): SGHVS, FQNEAQ. This CDR3 reads CASSLWPSGSDNEQFF. Written as DNA, the CDR3 is TGTGCCAGCAGCTTATGGCCCAGCGGGAGTGACAATGAGCAGTTCTTC.

Only one count was recorded for this clone. The gene calls are TRBV5-1 and TRBJ1-2; D gene ambiguous. Between the trimmed V and J ends, which lost 4 bases and 6 bases, there was a span of 13 bases. The CDR3 totals 13 residues. The germline CDR1 and CDR2 sequences are SGHRS and YFSETQ. As DNA, the CDR3 is TGCGCCAGCAGCACTCGGGTCGGAGATGGCTACACCTTC. Amino acids: CASSTRVGDGYTF.

The chain uses TRBV10-3 and TRBJ2-1; 9 bases are shared with TRBD1. Unmatched junction bases numbered 7, after V lost 4 bases and J lost 6 bases. The CDR3 covers 15 residues. CDR1 and CDR2 (germline): ENHRY, SYGVKD. This CDR3 reads CAISVPVGQGNEQFF. CDR3 nucleotides: TGTGCCATCAGTGTCCCCGTGGGACAGGGCAATGAGCAGTTCTTC.

The genes are TRBV18 and TRBJ2-7, with TRBD1 matching 8 bases. V gave up 3 bases and J gave up 3 bases; unmatched junction bases: 7. The CDR3 totals 15 residues. Germline CDR1 reads KGHSH; CDR2 reads LQKENI. The CDR3 loop is CASSPPDRVFYEQYF. As DNA, the CDR3 is TGTGCCAGCTCACCCCCGGACAGGGTATTCTACGAGCAGTACTTC.

Details on this clone: At one of its ends the junction is not consistent with the germline gene, which may arise from a read error. The V call is TRBV30, the J call TRBJ1-1; 11 bases are a match to TRBD1. The V gene's germline CDR1 is GTSNPN and CDR2 SVGIG (reference sequence). This CDR3 comprises 14 residues. CDR3 loop: CAWSGGQGVGGEIF. In nucleotides, the CDR3 is TGTGCCTGGAGCGGGGGACAGGGGGTTGGTGGGGAGATCTTT.

This chain links TRBV5-1 with TRBJ1-3; TRBD1 matches at 8 bases. The CDR3 is made up of 15 amino acids. Germline values: CDR1 SGHRS, CDR2 YFSETQ. V lost 3 bases to trimming and J lost 2 bases; unmatched junction nucleotides: 4. CDR3 loop: CASSSTGGAGNTIYF. CDR3 sequence (DNA): TGCGCCAGCAGCTCAACAGGGGGAGCTGGAAACACCATATATTTT.

The chain employs TRBV5-4 and TRBJ2-3; 7 bases are shared with TRBD2. The CDR3 runs to 13 residues. V gave up 6 bases and J gave up 5 bases; unmatched junction bases: 6. Germline V lookup: CDR1 SGHNT, CDR2 YYREEE (reference sequence). The CDR3 is CASKTSREDTQYF. The CDR3 nucleotides are TGTGCCAGCAAGACTAGCAGGGAAGATACGCAGTATTTT.

The chain uses TRBV6-1 and TRBJ2-3, with TRBD1 identical over 7 bases. Germline CDR1 and CDR2: MNHNS and SASEGT. The CDR3 spans 14 residues. V was clipped by 7 bases and J by 2 bases; unmatched bases: 6. CDR3 in amino acids: CASTNTGDTDTQYF. The CDR3 DNA reads TGTGCCAGCACCAATACAGGGGACACAGATACGCAGTATTTT.

The V gene is TRBV7-2, the J gene TRBJ1-1, with D perhaps TRBD1 (6 bases). From germline, CDR1 is SGHTA and CDR2 FQGNSA. This CDR3 contains 18 residues. The V end was cut by 5 bases, the J end by 0 bases, with 22 bases between. CDR3 protein: CASSQGRGTGGMNTEAFF. In nucleotides, the CDR3 is TGTGCCAGCAGCCAGGGGAGAGGTACAGGTGGAATGAACACTGAAGCTTTCTTT.

The rearrangement uses TRBV18 and TRBJ2-7; D might be TRBD1 (6 bases). Germline V gives CDR1 KGHSH, CDR2 LQKENI. Deletions cut 0 bases from V and 6 bases from J, with 9 bases between. CDR3 length: 13 residues. CDR3 DNA: TGTGCCAGCTCACCACCTACAGGGTTCGAGCAGTACTTC. Translation: CASSPPTGFEQYF.

The chain couples TRBV29-1 to TRBJ2-7, with 12 bases fitting TRBD1. Trimming removed 2 bases from V and 2 bases from J; junction bases left unmatched: 4. The CDR3 covers 15 residues. The germline gives CDR1 SQVTM, CDR2 ANQGSEA. This chain's CDR3 is CSVERGQGATYEQYF. The CDR3 DNA is TGCAGCGTTGAAAGGGGACAGGGGGCTACCTACGAGCAGTACTTC.

This sequence joins TRBV29-1 and TRBJ2-6, with a tentative D call TRBD2 (6 bases). V was trimmed by 1 base and J by 0 bases, leaving 13 bases between them. There are 17 residues in the CDR3. Germline CDR1 is SQVTM and CDR2 is ANQGSEA. CDR3 in amino acids: CSVEARGTGSGANVLTF. CDR3 coding DNA: TGCAGCGTTGAAGCCCGGGGGACCGGCTCTGGGGCCAACGTCCTGACTTTC.

The chain couples TRBV7-9 to TRBJ2-7, with 14 bases fitting TRBD2. Germline V CDR1 and CDR2: SEHNR, FQNEAQ (reference sequence). The CDR3 spans 19 residues. V lost 1 base to trimming and J lost 0 bases; unmatched junction nucleotides: 8. The CDR3 bases are TGTGCCAGCAGCTTAGAGGTGGGACTAGCGGGAGCTCGCTCCTACGAGCAGTACTTC. It encodes CASSLEVGLAGARSYEQYF.

This clone was observed a single time. The chain links TRBV27 to TRBJ2-5; the match to TRBD1 covers 7 bases. Germline CDR1 MNHEY, CDR2 SMNVEV (reference sequence). The trim removed 5 bases at V and 1 base at J, leaving 7 bases unmatched. The CDR3 totals 15 residues. This CDR3 reads CASSIMGQIQETQYF. CDR3 DNA sequence: TGTGCCAGCAGTATCATGGGACAGATCCAAGAGACCCAGTACTTC.

The V gene is TRBV10-3, the J gene TRBJ2-7; D not resolved. The germline gives CDR1 ENHRY, CDR2 SYGVKD. CDR3 length equals 19 residues. Trimming shortened V by 2 bases and J by 5 bases, and 28 bases separated the two germline ends. CDR3 loop: CAISEHLPTAITSEDEQYF. The CDR3 region has the DNA TGTGCCATCAGTGAGCACCTTCCCACCGCTATTACAAGCGAGGACGAGCAGTACTTC.

The CDR3 is CASSFADYSYEQYF. In DNA form, the CDR3 reads TGTGCCAGCAGCTTTGCGGACTATTCCTACGAGCAGTACTTC. The chain combines TRBV7-2 with TRBJ2-7, with D tentatively TRBD2 (6 bases). V was clipped by 3 bases and J by 1 base, with 10 bases between them. CDR1 SGHTA and CDR2 FQGNSA come from the germline V gene. CDR3 length: 14 amino acids.

The V gene is TRBV6-1, the J gene TRBJ2-7; TRBD1 aligns across 11 bases. CDR1 is MNHNS, CDR2 SASEGT, per germline. The V gene end was trimmed by 6 bases and the J gene end by 2 bases; junction bases not matched to a gene: 0. The CDR3 totals 13 residues. CDR3 coding DNA: TGTGCCAGCAGGGGACAGGGGGCCTACGAGCAGTACTTC. Translated: CASRGQGAYEQYF.

The chain has TRBV28 and TRBJ2-3; the match to TRBD1 covers 7 bases. In germline, CDR1 is MDHEN, CDR2 SYDVKM. With 5 bases clipped from V and 4 bases from J, the junction kept 3 bases outside the gene matches. CDR3 length: 13 residues. The CDR3 DNA reads as TGTGCCAGCAGTCCACAGGGGTCAGATACGCAGTATTTT. Its translation: CASSPQGSDTQYF.

The genes are TRBV28 and TRBJ1-4; no clear D. V lost 3 bases and J 6 bases, leaving 14 bases between the germline ends. The germline CDR1 and CDR2 sequences are MDHEN and SYDVKM. The CDR3 covers 15 residues. The CDR3 sequence: CASSLKQVSDEKLFF. The CDR3 region has the DNA TGTGCCAGCAGTTTGAAGCAGGTTAGCGATGAAAAACTGTTTTTT.

This chain uses TRBV5-1 with TRBJ2-4; 9 bases align to TRBD2. Unmatched junction bases numbered 7, after V lost 0 bases and J lost 6 bases. CDR1 SGHRS and CDR2 YFSETQ come from the germline V gene. The CDR3 has 16 residues. The chain's CDR3 is CASSLATRGGLNIQYF. The CDR3 DNA follows: TGCGCCAGCAGCTTGGCCACGCGGGGGGGCTTAAACATTCAGTACTTC.

The CDR3, as DNA: TGTGCCAGCAGCTTAGGTCGGTACGGGGATACGCAGTATTTT. Encoded protein: CASSLGRYGDTQYF. The chain is built from TRBV7-9 and TRBJ2-3; D uncertain. Trimming shortened V by 1 base and J by 6 bases, and 11 bases separated the two germline ends. CDR3 length: 14 amino acids. Per germline, CDR1 SEHNR and CDR2 FQNEAQ (reference sequence). Full variable domain (outside the CDR3, taken from reference TRBV7-9 and TRBJ2-3): DTGVSQNPRHKITKRGQNVTFRCDPISEHNRLYWYRQTLGQGPEFLTYFQNEAQLEKSRLLSDRFSAERPKGSFSTLEIQRTEQGDSAMYLCASSLGRYGDTQYFGPGTRLTVL.

J is TRBJ2-2 and V is TRBV19, with 7 bases matching TRBD1. Germline V lookup: CDR1 LNHDA, CDR2 SQIVND (reference sequence). V lost 6 bases and J lost 2; bases outside the gene matches: 3. CDR3 length: 14 residues. The CDR3, as DNA: TGTGCCAGTAGGACAGGGAGCAACACCGGGGAGCTGTTTTTT. Its translation is CASRTGSNTGELFF.

J is TRBJ1-1 and V is TRBV6-1; D is unresolved. The CDR3 contains 14 residues. The germline V gene has CDR1 MNHNS and CDR2 SASEGT. Between the trimmed V and J ends, which lost 9 bases and 0 bases, there was a span of 14 bases. This CDR3 reads CARSLQIMNTEAFF. CDR3 nucleotide sequence: TGTGCCAGATCCTTACAGATCATGAACACTGAAGCTTTCTTT.

This chain uses TRBV7-9 with TRBJ1-4; D not resolved. Germline CDR1 reads SEHNR; CDR2 reads FQNEAQ (reference sequence). V shed 1 base and J shed 12 bases, with 9 bases lying between them. The CDR3 totals 12 residues. CDR3 DNA sequence: TGTGCCAGCAGCTTAGTGGCGGAAGAACTGTTTTTT. Residues: CASSLVAEELFF.

With respect to this clone: The junction differs from germline at one of its ends, possibly a read error. The chain is built from TRBV7-9 and TRBJ2-5, with 12 bases that match TRBD1. The CDR3 consists of 16 residues. The germline V gene encodes CDR1 SEHNR and CDR2 FQNEAQ (reference sequence). The CDR3 DNA sequence: TGTTCCAGCAGCCCGAAAGGGACAGGGGGCGCCGAGACCCAGTACTTC. This translates into CSSSPKGTGGAETQYF.

The chain combines TRBV28 with TRBJ2-5; weak D call: TRBD1 (5 bases). V gave up 3 bases and J gave up 1 base, with 9 bases separating them. CDR3 length: 14 amino acids. Germline V gene lookup returns CDR1 MDHEN and CDR2 SYDVKM. The CDR3 DNA follows: TGTGCCAGCAGTTTGGGGCAACTCCAAGAGACCCAGTACTTC. This sequence encodes CASSLGQLQETQYF.

The chain links TRBV29-1 to TRBJ2-2, with 7 bases matching TRBD1. J lost 1 base, V lost 7 bases, and 6 bases had no gene match. CDR1 SQVTM and CDR2 ANQGSEA come from the germline V gene. The CDR3 has 14 amino acids. CDR3 residues: CSATGLKNTGELFF. The CDR3 DNA follows: TGCAGCGCGACAGGGCTGAAGAACACCGGGGAGCTGTTTTTT.